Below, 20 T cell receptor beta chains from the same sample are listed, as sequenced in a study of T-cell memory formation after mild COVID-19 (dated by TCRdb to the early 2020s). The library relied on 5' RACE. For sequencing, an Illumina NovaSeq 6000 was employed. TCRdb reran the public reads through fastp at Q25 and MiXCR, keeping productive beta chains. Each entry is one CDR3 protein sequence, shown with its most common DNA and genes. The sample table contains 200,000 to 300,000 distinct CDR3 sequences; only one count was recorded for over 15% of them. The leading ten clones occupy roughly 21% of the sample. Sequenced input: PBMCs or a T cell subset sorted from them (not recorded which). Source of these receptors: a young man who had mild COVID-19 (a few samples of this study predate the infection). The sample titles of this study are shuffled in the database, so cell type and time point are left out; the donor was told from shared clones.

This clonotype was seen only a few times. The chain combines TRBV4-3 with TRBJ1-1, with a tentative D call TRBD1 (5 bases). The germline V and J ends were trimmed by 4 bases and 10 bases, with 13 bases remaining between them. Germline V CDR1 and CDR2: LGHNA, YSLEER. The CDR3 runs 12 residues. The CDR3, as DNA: TGCGCCAGCAGCCCCCCGGAGCAGGGAGCTTTCTTT. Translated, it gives CASSPPEQGAFF.

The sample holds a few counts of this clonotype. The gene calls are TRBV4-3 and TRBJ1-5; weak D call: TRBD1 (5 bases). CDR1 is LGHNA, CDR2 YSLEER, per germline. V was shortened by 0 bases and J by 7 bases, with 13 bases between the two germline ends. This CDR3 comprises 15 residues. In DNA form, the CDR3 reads TGCGCCAGCAGCCAAGACCCAGGGCTCAGGCAGCCCCAGCATTTT. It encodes CASSQDPGLRQPQHF.

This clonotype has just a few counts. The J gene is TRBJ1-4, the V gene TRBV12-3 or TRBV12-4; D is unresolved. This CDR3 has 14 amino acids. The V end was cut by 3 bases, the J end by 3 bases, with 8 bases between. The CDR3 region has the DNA TGTGCCAGCAGTTTTCAGGCAGCTAATGAAAAACTGTTTTTT. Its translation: CASSFQAANEKLFF.

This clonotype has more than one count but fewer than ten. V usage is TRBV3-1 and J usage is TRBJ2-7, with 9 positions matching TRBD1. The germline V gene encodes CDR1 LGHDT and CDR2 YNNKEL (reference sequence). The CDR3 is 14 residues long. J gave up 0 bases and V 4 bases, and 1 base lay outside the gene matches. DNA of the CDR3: TGTGCCAGCAGCCTGGACAGGGGCTCCTACGAGCAGTACTTC. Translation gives CASSLDRGSYEQYF.

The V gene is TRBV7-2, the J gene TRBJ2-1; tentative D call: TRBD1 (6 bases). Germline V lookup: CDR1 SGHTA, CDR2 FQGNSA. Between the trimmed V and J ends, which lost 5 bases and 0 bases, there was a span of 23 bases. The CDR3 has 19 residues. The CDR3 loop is CASSAQRPGTPSSYNEQFF. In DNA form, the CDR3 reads TGTGCCAGCAGCGCGCAACGCCCCGGGACACCGAGCTCCTACAATGAGCAGTTCTTC.

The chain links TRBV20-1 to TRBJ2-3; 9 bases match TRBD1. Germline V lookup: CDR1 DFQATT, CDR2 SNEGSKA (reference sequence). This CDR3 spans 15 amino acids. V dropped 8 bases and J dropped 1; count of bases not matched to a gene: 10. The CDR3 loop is CSSWTRDRGTDTQYF. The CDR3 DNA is TGCAGTTCCTGGACCCGGGACAGGGGCACAGATACGCAGTATTTT.

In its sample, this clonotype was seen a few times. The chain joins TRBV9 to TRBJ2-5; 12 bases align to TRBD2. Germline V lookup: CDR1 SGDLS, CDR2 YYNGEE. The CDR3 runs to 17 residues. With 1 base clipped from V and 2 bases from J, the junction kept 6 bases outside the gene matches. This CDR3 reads CASSVRLAGDPQETQYF. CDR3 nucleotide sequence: TGTGCCAGCAGCGTAAGACTAGCGGGGGACCCGCAAGAGACCCAGTACTTC.

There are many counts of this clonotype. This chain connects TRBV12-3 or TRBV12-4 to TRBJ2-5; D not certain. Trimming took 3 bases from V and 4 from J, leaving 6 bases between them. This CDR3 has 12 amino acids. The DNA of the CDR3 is TGTGCCAGCAGTTTCGTGAGAGAGACCCAGTACTTC. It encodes CASSFVRETQYF.

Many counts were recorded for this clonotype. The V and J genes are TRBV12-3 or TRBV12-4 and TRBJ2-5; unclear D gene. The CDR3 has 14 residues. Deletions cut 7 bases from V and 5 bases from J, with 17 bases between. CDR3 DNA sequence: TGTGCCAGCACCCTGAGGCTATTGGACGAGACCCAGTACTTC. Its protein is CASTLRLLDETQYF.

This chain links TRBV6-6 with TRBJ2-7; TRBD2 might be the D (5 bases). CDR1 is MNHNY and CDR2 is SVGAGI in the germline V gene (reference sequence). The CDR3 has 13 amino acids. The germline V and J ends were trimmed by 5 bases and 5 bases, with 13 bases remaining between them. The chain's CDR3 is CASSRTWRDEQYF. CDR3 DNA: TGTGCCAGCAGTAGGACCTGGCGGGACGAGCAGTACTTC.

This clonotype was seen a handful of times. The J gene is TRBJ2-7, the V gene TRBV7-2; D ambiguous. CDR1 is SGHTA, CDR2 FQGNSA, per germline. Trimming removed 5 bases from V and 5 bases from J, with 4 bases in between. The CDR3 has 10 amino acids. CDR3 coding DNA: TGTGCCAGCAGCCCACACGAGCAGTACTTC. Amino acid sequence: CASSPHEQYF.

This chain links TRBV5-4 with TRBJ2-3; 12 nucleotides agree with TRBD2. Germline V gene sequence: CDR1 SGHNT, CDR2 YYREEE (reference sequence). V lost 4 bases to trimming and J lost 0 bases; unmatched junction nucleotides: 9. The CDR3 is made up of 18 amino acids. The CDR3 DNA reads TGTGCCAGCAGCCCCCTAGCGGGGGGGATCTCTAGCACAGATACGCAGTATTTT. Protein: CASSPLAGGISSTDTQYF.

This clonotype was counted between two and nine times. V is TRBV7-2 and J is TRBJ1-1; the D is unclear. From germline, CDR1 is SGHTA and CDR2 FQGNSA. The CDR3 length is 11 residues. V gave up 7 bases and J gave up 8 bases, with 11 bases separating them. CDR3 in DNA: TGTGCCAGCACCCCCGGCAGAGAAGCTTTCTTT. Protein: CASTPGREAFF.

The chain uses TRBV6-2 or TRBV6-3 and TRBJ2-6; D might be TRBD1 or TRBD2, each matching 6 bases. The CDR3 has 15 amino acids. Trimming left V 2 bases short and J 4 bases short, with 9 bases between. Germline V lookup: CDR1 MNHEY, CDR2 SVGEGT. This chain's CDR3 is CASSYPGAGANVLTF. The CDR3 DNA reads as TGTGCCAGCAGTTACCCGGGGGCCGGGGCCAACGTCCTGACTTTC.

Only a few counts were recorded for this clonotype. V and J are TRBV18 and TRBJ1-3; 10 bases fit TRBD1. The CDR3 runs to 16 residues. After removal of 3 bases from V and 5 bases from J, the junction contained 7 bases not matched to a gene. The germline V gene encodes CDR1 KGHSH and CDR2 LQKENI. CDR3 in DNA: TGTGCCAGCTCACCCTATGACAGGGGGCATCGAAACACCATATATTTT. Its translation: CASSPYDRGHRNTIYF.

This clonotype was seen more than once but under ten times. The CDR3 protein is CASSGGSNQPQHF. CDR3 sequence (DNA): TGCGCCAGCAGTGGCGGTAGCAATCAGCCCCAGCATTTT. The J gene is TRBJ1-5, the V gene TRBV10-2; the D is unclear. The CDR3 covers 13 residues. Germline CDR1 and CDR2: WSHSY and SAAADI. V dropped 4 bases and J dropped 0 bases, with 4 bases sitting between them.

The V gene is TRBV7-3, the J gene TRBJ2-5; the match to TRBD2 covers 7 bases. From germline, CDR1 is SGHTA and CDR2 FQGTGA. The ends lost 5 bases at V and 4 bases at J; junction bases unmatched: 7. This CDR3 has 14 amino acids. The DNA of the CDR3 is TGTGCCAGCAGCCCAAGCGGGGTTGGAGAGACCCAGTACTTC. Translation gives CASSPSGVGETQYF.

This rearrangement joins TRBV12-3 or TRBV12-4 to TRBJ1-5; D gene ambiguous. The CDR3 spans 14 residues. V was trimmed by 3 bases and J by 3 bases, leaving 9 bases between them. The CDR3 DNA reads TGTGCCAGCAGTTTCATGGTAGTCAATCAGCCCCAGCATTTT. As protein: CASSFMVVNQPQHF.

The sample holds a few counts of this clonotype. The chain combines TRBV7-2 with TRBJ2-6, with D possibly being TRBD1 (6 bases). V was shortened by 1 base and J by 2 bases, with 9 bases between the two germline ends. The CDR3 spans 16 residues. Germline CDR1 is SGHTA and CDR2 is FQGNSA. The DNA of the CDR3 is TGTGCCAGCAGCTTAGACAGGGCGACTGGGGCCAACGTCCTGACTTTC. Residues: CASSLDRATGANVLTF.

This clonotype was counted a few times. CDR3 DNA sequence: TGTGCCAGCAGTGAGGCAGGCACTGAAGCTTTCTTT. Translated, it gives CASSEAGTEAFF. This chain joins TRBV2 and TRBJ1-1; D remains unclear. Germline-derived CDR1 and CDR2 are SNHLY and FYNNEI. V was clipped by 3 bases and J by 4 bases, with 6 bases between them. This CDR3 is built from 12 residues.